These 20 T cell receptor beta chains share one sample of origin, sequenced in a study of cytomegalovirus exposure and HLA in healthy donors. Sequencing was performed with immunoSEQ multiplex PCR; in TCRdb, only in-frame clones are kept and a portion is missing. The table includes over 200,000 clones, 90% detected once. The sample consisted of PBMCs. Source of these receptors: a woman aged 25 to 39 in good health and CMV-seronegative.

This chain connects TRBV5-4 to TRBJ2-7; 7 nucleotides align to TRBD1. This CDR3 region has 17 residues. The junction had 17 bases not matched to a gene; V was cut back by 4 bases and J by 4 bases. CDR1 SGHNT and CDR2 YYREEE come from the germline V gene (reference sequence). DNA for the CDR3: TGTGCCAGCAGCCAATTCCCTCAGGGGGAAGAGGGATACGAGCAGTACTTC. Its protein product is CASSQFPQGEEGYEQYF.

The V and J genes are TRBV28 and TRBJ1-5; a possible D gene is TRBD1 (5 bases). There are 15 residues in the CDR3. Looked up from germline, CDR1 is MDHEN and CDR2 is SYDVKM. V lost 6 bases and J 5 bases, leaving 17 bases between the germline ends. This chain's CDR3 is CASRPRDSSYQPQHF. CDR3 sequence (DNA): TGTGCCAGCAGACCCCGAGACAGTTCTTATCAGCCCCAGCATTTT.

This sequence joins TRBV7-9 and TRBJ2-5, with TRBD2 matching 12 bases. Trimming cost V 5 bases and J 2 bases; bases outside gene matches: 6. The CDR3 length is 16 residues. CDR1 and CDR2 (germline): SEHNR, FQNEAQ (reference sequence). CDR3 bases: TGTGCCAGCAGCGCGGGACTAGCGGGCCTTCAAGAGACCCAGTACTTC. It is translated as CASSAGLAGLQETQYF. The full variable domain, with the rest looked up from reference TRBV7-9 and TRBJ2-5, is DTGVSQNPRHKITKRGQNVTFRCDPISEHNRLYWYRQTLGQGPEFLTYFQNEAQLEKSRLLSDRFSAERPKGSFSTLEIQRTEQGDSAMYLCASSAGLAGLQETQYFGPGTRLLVL.

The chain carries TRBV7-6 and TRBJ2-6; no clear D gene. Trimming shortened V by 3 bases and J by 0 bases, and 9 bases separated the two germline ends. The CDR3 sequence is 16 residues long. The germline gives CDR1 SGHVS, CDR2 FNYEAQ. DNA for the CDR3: TGTGCCAGCAGCTTTGGCCAGCCCTCTGGGGCCAACGTCCTGACTTTC. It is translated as CASSFGQPSGANVLTF.

The CDR3 DNA reads TGTGCCAGCAGCGGCCGGGAGGCGCGGAATGAGCAGTTCTTC. Residues: CASSGREARNEQFF. The V gene is TRBV9, the J gene TRBJ2-1; TRBD2 aligns across 7 bases. Unmatched junction bases numbered 7, after V lost 3 bases and J lost 7 bases. CDR1 is SGDLS, CDR2 YYNGEE, per germline. The CDR3 spans 14 residues.

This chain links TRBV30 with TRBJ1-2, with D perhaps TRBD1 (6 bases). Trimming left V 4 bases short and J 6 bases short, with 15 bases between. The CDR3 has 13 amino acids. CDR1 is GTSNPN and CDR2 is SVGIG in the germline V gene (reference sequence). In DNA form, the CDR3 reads TGTGCCTGGACCCTGGGGGGGCGCCATGGCTACACCTTC. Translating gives CAWTLGGRHGYTF.

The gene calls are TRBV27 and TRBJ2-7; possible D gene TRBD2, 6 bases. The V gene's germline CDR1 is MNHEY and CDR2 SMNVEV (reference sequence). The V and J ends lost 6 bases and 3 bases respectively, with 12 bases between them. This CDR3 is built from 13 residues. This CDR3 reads CASSLKEGYEQYF. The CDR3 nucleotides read TGTGCCAGCAGCCTCAAGGAGGGCTACGAGCAGTACTTC.

In DNA form, the CDR3 reads TGTGCCAGCAGTTTAATCGGACAGGGTTACGAGCAGTACTTC. This codes for CASSLIGQGYEQYF. This chain connects TRBV27 to TRBJ2-7, with 8 bases lining up with TRBD1. V was clipped by 2 bases and J by 4 bases; unmatched bases: 4. CDR3 length equals 14 residues. Germline V lookup: CDR1 MNHEY, CDR2 SMNVEV (reference sequence).

The CDR3 sequence is CASSLPSGRAMDEQFF. CDR3 DNA: TGTGCCAGCAGCTTACCTAGCGGGAGGGCCATGGATGAGCAGTTCTTC. V gene TRBV7-8 combines with J gene TRBJ2-1; 12 bases agree with TRBD2. The CDR3 length is 16 residues. With 2 bases clipped from V and 8 bases from J, the junction kept 7 bases outside the gene matches. Germline V gene sequence: CDR1 SGHVS, CDR2 FQNEAQ.

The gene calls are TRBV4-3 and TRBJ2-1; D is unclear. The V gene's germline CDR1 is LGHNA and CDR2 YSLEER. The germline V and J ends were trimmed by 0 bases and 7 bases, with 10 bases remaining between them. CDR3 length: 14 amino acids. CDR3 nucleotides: TGCGCCAGCAGCCAAGAAGAGTGGGGAAATGAGCAGTTCTTC. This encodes CASSQEEWGNEQFF.

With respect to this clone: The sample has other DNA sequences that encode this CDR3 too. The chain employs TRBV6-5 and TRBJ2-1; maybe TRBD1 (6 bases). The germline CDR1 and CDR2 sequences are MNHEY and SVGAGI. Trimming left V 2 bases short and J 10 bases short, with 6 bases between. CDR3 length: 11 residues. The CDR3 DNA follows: TGTGCCAGCAGTTACGGGACAGAGCAGTTCTTC. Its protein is CASSYGTEQFF.

The CDR3 loop is CASSSTDTGGRENTEAFF. CDR3 coding DNA: TGTGCCAGCAGCTCTACCGATACAGGGGGCCGGGAGAACACTGAAGCTTTCTTT. The gene calls are TRBV11-3 and TRBJ1-1, with 9 nucleotides matching TRBD1. This CDR3 comprises 18 residues. V dropped 4 bases and J dropped 1; count of bases not matched to a gene: 13. Per germline, CDR1 SGHNT and CDR2 YENEEA. The whole variable domain, filled in from reference TRBV11-3 and TRBJ1-1, reads EAGVVQSPRYKIIEKKQPVAFWCNPISGHNTLYWYLQNLGQGPELLIRYENEEAVDDSQLPKDRFSAERLKGVDSTLKIQPAELGDSAVYLCASSSTDTGGRENTEAFFGQGTRLTVV.

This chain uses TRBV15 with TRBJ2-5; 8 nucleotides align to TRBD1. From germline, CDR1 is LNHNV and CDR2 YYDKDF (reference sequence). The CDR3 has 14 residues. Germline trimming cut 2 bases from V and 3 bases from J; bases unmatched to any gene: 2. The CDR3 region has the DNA TGTGCCACCAGCAGACCGGACAGGGAAGAGACCCAGTACTTC. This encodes CATSRPDREETQYF.

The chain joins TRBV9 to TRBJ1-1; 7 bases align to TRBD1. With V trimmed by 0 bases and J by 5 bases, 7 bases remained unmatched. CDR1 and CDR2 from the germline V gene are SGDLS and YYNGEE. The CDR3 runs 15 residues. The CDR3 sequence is CASSVGVWGQTEAFF. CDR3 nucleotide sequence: TGTGCCAGCAGCGTAGGGGTTTGGGGACAGACTGAAGCTTTCTTT.

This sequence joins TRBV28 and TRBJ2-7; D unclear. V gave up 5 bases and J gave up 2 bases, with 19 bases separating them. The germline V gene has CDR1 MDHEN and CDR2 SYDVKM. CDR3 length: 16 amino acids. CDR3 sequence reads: CASSPPSKGPAYEQYF. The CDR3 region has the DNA TGTGCCAGCAGTCCTCCTTCTAAAGGGCCAGCCTACGAGCAGTACTTC.

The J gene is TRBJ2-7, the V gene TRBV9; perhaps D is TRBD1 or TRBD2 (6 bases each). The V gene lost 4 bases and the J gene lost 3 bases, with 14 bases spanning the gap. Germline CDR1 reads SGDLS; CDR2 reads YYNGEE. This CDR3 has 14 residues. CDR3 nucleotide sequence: TGTGCCAGCAGCCCCGAAGGAGGGGGCTACGAGCAGTACTTC. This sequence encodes CASSPEGGGYEQYF.

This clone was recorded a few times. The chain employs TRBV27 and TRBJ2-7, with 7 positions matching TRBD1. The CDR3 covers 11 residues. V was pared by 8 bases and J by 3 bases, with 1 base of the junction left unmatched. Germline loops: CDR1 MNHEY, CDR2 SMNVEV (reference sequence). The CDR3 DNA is TGTGCCAGCGGGACAGTCTACGAGCAGTACTTC. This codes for CASGTVYEQYF.

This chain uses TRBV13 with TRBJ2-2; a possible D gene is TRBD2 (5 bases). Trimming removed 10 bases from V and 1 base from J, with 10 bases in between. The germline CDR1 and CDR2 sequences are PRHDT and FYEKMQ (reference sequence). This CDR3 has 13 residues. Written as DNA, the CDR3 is TGTGCCAACCGGGGAGTGAACACCGGGGAGCTGTTTTTT. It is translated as CANRGVNTGELFF.

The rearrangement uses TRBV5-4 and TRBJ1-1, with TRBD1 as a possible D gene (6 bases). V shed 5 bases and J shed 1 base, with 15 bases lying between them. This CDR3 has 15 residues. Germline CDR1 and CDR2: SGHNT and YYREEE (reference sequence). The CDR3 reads CASSIRGGGNTEAFF. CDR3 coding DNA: TGTGCCAGCAGTATCCGGGGAGGGGGGAACACTGAAGCTTTCTTT.

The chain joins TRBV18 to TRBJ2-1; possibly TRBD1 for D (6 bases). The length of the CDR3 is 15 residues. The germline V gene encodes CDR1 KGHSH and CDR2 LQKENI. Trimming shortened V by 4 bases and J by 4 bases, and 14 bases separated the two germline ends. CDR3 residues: CASSQSGAGYNEQFF. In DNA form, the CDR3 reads TGTGCCAGCTCACAGTCAGGGGCAGGGTACAATGAGCAGTTCTTC. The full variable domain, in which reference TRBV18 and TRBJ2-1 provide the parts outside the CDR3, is NAGVMQNPRHLVRRRGQEARLRCSPMKGHSHVYWYRQLPEEGLKFMVYLQKENIIDESGMPKERFSAEFPKEGPSILRIQQVVRGDSAAYFCASSQSGAGYNEQFFGPGTRLTVL.